This is a list of T cell receptor beta chains from one sample in a study of cytomegalovirus exposure and HLA in healthy donors. Produced via immunoSEQ multiplex PCR; TCRdb's table is partial and in-frame only. The sample has over 65,000 clones; around four fifths are singletons. The sample consisted of PBMCs. These receptors all come from a man aged 40-49 years in good health and CMV-seronegative. CDR3s include the opening cysteine and the closing phenylalanine or tryptophan. The order of the fields is clone size, D gene, V gene, J gene, CDR3 DNA, CDR3 protein. A D gene is named only where the DNA matches it firmly. Size values are once, few and many counts, or a class for expanded clones, and some rows have none.

>.|.|TRBV4-2|TRBJ2-7
TGTGCCAGCAGCCAAGATCCCGGGAGCTCCTACGAGCAGTACTTC
CASSQDPGSSYEQYF
>.|.|TRBV27|TRBJ1-4
TGTGCCAGCAGTTTATCGGGCCCAGGGGTGGTGCGAACTAATGAAAAACTGTTTTTT
CASSLSGPGVVRTNEKLFF
>.|TRBD2|TRBV29-1|TRBJ2-1
TGCAGCGTGGAGGGACTAGCGGGAGGGATTAACCGCATTAGCTCCTACAATGAGCAGTTCTTC
CSVEGLAGGINRISSYNEQFF
>.|TRBD2|TRBV4-2|TRBJ2-7
TGTGCCAGCAGCCAAGATAGTGCGGGAGGCGAGCAGTACTTC
CASSQDSAGGEQYF
>.|TRBD2|TRBV7-2|TRBJ2-3
TGTGCCAGCAGCCCTAATAGCGGGGTTGGGAGCACAGATACGCAGTATTTT
CASSPNSGVGSTDTQYF
>.|.|TRBV6-6|TRBJ2-3
TGTGCCAGCAGTTACGGGACCACCAGGGGAGATACGCAGTATTTT
CASSYGTTRGDTQYF
>.|TRBD1|TRBV5-5|TRBJ1-1
TGTGCCAGCAGCCCTGAAAGGACAGGGCCCACTGAAGCTTTCTTT
CASSPERTGPTEAFF
>.|TRBD2|TRBV5-1|TRBJ2-3
TGCGCCAGCAGCTTGGACCTAGCGGGTCAGGGTACGCAGTATTTT
CASSLDLAGQGTQYF
>.|.|TRBV27|TRBJ2-6
TGTGCCAGCAGTTTAAAGGGTCCCGGGGGAACTGGGGCCAACGTCCTGACTTTC
CASSLKGPGGTGANVLTF
>.|.|TRBV2|TRBJ2-1
TGTGCCAGCAGCACTGACTTGTATGAGCAGTTCTTC
CASSTDLYEQFF
>.|TRBD1|TRBV19|TRBJ2-7
TGTGCCAGTACCCCGACAGGGGGTCTCTCCGAGCAGTACTTC
CASTPTGGLSEQYF
>.|TRBD2|TRBV19|TRBJ2-1
TGTGCCAGTACGGGCGGGGGGCTGTCCTACAATGAGCAGTTCTTC
CASTGGGLSYNEQFF
>.|.|TRBV25-1|TRBJ2-7
TGTGCCACCTGGGCCCCGGGGACTGCACTAGGGCAGTACTTC
CATWAPGTALGQYF
>few|.|TRBV7-8|TRBJ1-3
TGTGCCAGCAGCCCCCCGGGACTTAGCTCTGGAAACACCATATATTTT
CASSPPGLSSGNTIYF
>.|TRBD2|TRBV5-6|TRBJ2-7
TGTGCCAGCAGCTTGCAAGCGGGAGAGGTAAATGTGGGCTACGAGCAGTACTTC
CASSLQAGEVNVGYEQYF
>once|.|TRBV28|TRBJ1-1
TGTGCCAGCAGCTCGTCGAGGACTGAAGCTTTCTTT
CASSSSRTEAFF
>.|.|TRBV7-6|TRBJ2-5
TGTGCCAGCAGGCGGGACTCGAGAGAGACCCAGTACTTC
CASRRDSRETQYF
>.|.|TRBV11-2|TRBJ1-1
TGTGCCAGCAGCGTTACGCGGGGCACTGAAGCTTTCTTT
CASSVTRGTEAFF
>once|TRBD1|TRBV5-4|TRBJ2-1
TGTGCCAGCAGGAGTGACAGGGAAGGGGGCAATGAGCAGTTCTTC
CASRSDREGGNEQFF
>.|.|TRBV5-1|TRBJ2-2
TGCGCCAGCAGTTGGACAGCGAGAACCGGGGAGCTGTTTTTT
CASSWTARTGELFF
>.|TRBD2|TRBV20-1|TRBJ2-1
TGCAGTGCTAGTCCAGCGGGAGTCCAGTTCTTC
CSASPAGVQFF
>.|TRBD1|TRBV27|TRBJ1-2
TGTGCCAGCAGCCAGGGGGCGAAGGGCTACACCTTC
CASSQGAKGYTF
>.|.|TRBV11-2|TRBJ1-2
TGTGCCAGCAGCTTGTCGACGGGGTACTATGGCTACACCTTC
CASSLSTGYYGYTF
>few|TRBD2|TRBV6-6|TRBJ2-1
TGTGCCAGCAGTTACTCGAGCGGGGGGAATGAGCAGTTCTTC
CASSYSSGGNEQFF
>.|.|TRBV10-3|TRBJ1-5
TGTGCCATCAAAACAGGGTCTGGCAATCAGCCCCAGCATTTT
CAIKTGSGNQPQHF
>.|TRBD2|TRBV2|TRBJ2-7
TGTGCCAGCTCTAGCGGGAGAGGTACCTACGAGCAGTACTTC
CASSSGRGTYEQYF
>.|TRBD1|TRBV5-1|TRBJ2-1
TGCGCCAGCAGCTTACGGACAGGGGGATTCCTGAATGAGCAGTTCTTC
CASSLRTGGFLNEQFF
>.|.|TRBV28|TRBJ2-3
TGTGCCAGCAGTTTACCACGTTTGGGGGGCGGGAGTAGGGATACGCAGTATTTT
CASSLPRLGGGSRDTQYF
>.|TRBD1|TRBV4-1|TRBJ2-1
TGCGCCAGCAGCCAAGATTGGACAGGAATCTCCTACAATGAGCAGTTCTTC
CASSQDWTGISYNEQFF
>.|TRBD1|TRBV11-2|TRBJ1-1
TGTGCCAGCAGCCCAGGGGGCAGGGGAACTGAAGCTTTCTTT
CASSPGGRGTEAFF
>.|.|TRBV27|TRBJ2-3
TGTGCCAGCAGTTTCGCCTCTCTAGGGGCTGGTACGCAGTATTTT
CASSFASLGAGTQYF
>.|TRBD1|TRBV19|TRBJ1-1
TGTGCCAGTAGTAGACAGGGGAACACTGAAGCTTTCTTT
CASSRQGNTEAFF
>.|TRBD2|TRBV10-3|TRBJ2-1
TGTGCCATCAGCGGACTAGCGGATCAGAAGGGTGAGCAGTTCTTC
CAISGLADQKGEQFF
>.|.|TRBV6-6|TRBJ2-7
TGTGCCAGCGGTCACGGGTACTTATACGAGCAGTACTTC
CASGHGYLYEQYF
>.|.|TRBV5-8|TRBJ1-6
TGTGCCAGCAGCTTGAGCGGGGTGGAGAATGTACCCCTCCACTTT
CASSLSGVENVPLHF
>once|.|TRBV7-2|TRBJ2-5
TGTGCCAGCAGCCAGGGGGGCCTGAGGGAAGAGACCCAGTACTTC
CASSQGGLREETQYF
>few|TRBD2|TRBV6-1|TRBJ2-3
TGTGCCAGCAGTGAATTTCCGACTAGCGGGGTTAGCACAGATACGCAGTATTTT
CASSEFPTSGVSTDTQYF
>.|.|TRBV7-2|TRBJ2-7
TGTGCCAGCAGCTACAGTGTTGTCTCGTACGAGCAGTACTTC
CASSYSVVSYEQYF